Described below is a single T cell receptor beta chain sequence and its context. Per the original data handling: Nucleated cell number was recorded as an estimate derived from reference gene primer amplification. Method: immunoSEQ multiplex PCR; TCRdb's copy keeps in-frame clones and lacks some. V and J calls and clone size are those listed in that table; D and trimming were worked out from the DNA. The table lists 240,000 or so clones, 75% to 90% of them singletons, with 7.2% in the top ten. The data originate from a study of blood T cell repertoires in COVID-19. Study in general: There were acute and convalescent COVID-19 samples, and they came from the United States, Italy and Spain. PBMCs, B-cell-depleted T cells, or T cells were the source of the cDNA or gDNA that made up the material.

J gave up 3 bases and V 1 base, and 3 bases lay outside the gene matches. Per the germline V gene, CDR1 is LNHNV and CDR2 is YYDKDF (reference sequence). The CDR3 runs 15 residues. The specimen sequenced was peripheral blood. The source of this sequence is a man in his fifties or sixties who had recovered from COVID-19. The rearrangement joins TRBV15 to TRBJ2-3; 8 bases line up with TRBD1. CDR3 in amino acids: CATSRGQGKTDTQYF. The CDR3 bases are TGTGCCACCAGCAGAGGACAGGGGAAAACAGATACGCAGTATTTT.